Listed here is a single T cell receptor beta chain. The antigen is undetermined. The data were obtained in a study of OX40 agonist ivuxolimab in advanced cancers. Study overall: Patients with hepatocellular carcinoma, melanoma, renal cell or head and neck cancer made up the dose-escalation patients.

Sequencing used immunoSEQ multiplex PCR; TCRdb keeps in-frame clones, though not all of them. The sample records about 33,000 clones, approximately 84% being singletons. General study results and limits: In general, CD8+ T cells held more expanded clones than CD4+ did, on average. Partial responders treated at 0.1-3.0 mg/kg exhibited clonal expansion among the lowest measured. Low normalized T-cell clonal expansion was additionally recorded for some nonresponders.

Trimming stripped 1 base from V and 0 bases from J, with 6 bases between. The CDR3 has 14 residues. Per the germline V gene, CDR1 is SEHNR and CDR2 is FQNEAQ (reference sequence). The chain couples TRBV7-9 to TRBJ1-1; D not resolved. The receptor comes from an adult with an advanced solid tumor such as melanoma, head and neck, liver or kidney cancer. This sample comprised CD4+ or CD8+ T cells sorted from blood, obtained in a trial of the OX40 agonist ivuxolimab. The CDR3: CASSLVGLNTEAFF. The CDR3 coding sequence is TGTGCCAGCAGCTTAGTAGGGTTGAACACTGAAGCTTTCTTT. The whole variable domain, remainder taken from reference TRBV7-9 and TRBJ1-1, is DTGVSQNPRHKITKRGQNVTFRCDPISEHNRLYWYRQTLGQGPEFLTYFQNEAQLEKSRLLSDRFSAERPKGSFSTLEIQRTEQGDSAMYLCASSLVGLNTEAFFGQGTRLTVV.